Sequencing of this T cell receptor beta chain was carried out in a study of vaccination effects on CD4 cells after COVID-19. As regards this clone: The antigen remains unidentified.

Expansion with viral peptide pools was applied to antigen-specific CD4+ T cells by the ViraFEST assay prior to sequencing. Investigators separated out CD4+ T cells once approximately 11 days of culture had passed. Recipients of the vaccine had no prior SARS-CoV-2 infection and negative nucleocapsid antibodies. Wells containing approximately 2 million PBMC each were cultured with around 10 IU/ml IL-2 and about 10 ug/ml peptides. Cells had half their medium changed to IL-2 medium on days 3 and 7. V shed 5 bases, J shed 3 bases, and the junction held 9 bases outside the gene matches. From germline, CDR1 is SGHAT and CDR2 FQNNGV. This CDR3 is built from 16 residues. The table came from immunoSEQ multiplex PCR; TCRdb's copy has only in-frame clones and leaves some out. This sample has 20,000 to 25,000 clones, with around 72% found just once.

The material was CD4+ T cells from PBMCs cultured with HCoV-NL63 spike peptides, obtained before COVID-19 vaccination. The chain uses TRBV11-2 and TRBJ2-3; 9 positions match TRBD2. The TCR sequence derives from a human donor who received a COVID-19 vaccine. The CDR3 spells CASSTLAGVGTDTQYF. DNA of the CDR3: TGTGCCAGCAGCACCTTAGCGGGAGTGGGGACAGATACGCAGTATTTT.